This TCR beta chain appears in the sequencing data of a study of shared clonotypes between healthy human individuals. Study-level information: In total, the donors were a couple of women and a few men aged 18 to 49. Notes on the study in general: Represented diversity (both genetic and exposure-history) was limited by the small number of donors. Naive subsets generally exceeded memory subsets in estimated richness.

DNA at around 210 ng, 25,000 to 35,000 T cell genomes, went into sorted-subset replicate PCRs. Profiled with immunoSEQ multiplex PCR; TCRdb holds only in-frame clones, not every one. The sample yields 1.5 million to 1.9 million clones, approximately 98% seen once. In regard to this clone: Its antigen is as yet unknown.

The CDR3 spans 18 residues. CDR1 is SNHLY, CDR2 FYNNEI, per germline. V lost 0 bases, J lost 6 bases, and 12 bases stayed unmatched. The chain employs TRBV2 and TRBJ1-3; 9 bases align to TRBD1. This sequence originates from a man aged 25 to 40 in good health. Sequencing was performed on naive CD4+ T cells sorted from blood. Sample subset: CD45RA+ positively selected. The CDR3 bases are TGTGCCAGCAGTGAAGCGCGGATCCGGGACAGGGTTTCAAACACCATATATTTT. As protein: CASSEARIRDRVSNTIYF.